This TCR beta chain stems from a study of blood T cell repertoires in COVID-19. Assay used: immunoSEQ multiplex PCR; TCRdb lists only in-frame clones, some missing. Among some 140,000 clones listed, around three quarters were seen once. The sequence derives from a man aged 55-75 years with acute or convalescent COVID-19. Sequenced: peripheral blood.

CDR3 DNA: TGTGCCAGCAGCTTGGGGACAGAGAACACTGAAGCTTTCTTT. Translated: CASSLGTENTEAFF. V is TRBV11-2 and J is TRBJ1-1; 7 nucleotides align to TRBD1. This CDR3 region has 14 residues. Trimming cost V 3 bases and J 1 base; bases outside gene matches: 2. The germline CDR1 and CDR2 sequences are SGHAT and FQNNGV. Based on the CDR3 plus reference TRBV11-2 and TRBJ1-1, the full variable domain is EAGVAQSPRYKIIEKRQSVAFWCNPISGHATLYWYQQILGQGPKLLIQFQNNGVVDDSQLPKDRFSAERLKGVDSTLKIQPAKLEDSAVYLCASSLGTENTEAFFGQGTRLTVV.